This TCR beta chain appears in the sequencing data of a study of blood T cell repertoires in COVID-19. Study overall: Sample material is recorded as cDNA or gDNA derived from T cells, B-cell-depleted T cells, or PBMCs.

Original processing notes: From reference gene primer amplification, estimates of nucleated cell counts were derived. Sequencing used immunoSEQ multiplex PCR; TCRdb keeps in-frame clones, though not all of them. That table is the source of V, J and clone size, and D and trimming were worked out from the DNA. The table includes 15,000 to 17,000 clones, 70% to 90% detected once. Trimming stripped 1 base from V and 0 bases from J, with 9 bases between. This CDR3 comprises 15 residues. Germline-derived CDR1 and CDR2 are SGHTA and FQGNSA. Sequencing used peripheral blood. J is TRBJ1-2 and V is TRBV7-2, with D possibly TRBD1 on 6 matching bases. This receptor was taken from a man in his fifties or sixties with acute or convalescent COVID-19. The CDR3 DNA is TGTGCCAGCAGCTTAGTAGGGGGAACTAACTATGGCTACACCTTC. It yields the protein CASSLVGGTNYGYTF.